A selection of T cell receptor beta chains follows, all from one sample in a study of CD8 T cells in Susac syndrome. Each CDR3 protein gets one entry after TCRdb re-called the immunoSEQ multiplex PCR reads with MiXCR. The profile shows roughly 150,000 distinct CDR3 sequences, 85% to 95% of them singletons. Sequencing used CD8+ T cells from PBMCs. The source of these receptors is a human donor with multiple sclerosis. The CDR3 runs from the conserved cysteine through the conserved F or W. Some rows have no size entry. The others give once, few or many, or a class for an expanded clone.

clone_size	v_call	j_call	cdr3_aa
NA	TRBV3-1	TRBJ1-5	CASSQSSWTGAHQPQHF
NA	TRBV30	TRBJ1-5	CAWKNRGGNQPQHF
few	TRBV12-3/TRBV12-4	TRBJ2-1	CASSLGPYNEQFF
NA	TRBV7-6	TRBJ2-2	CASSLSYTGELFF
NA	TRBV27	TRBJ2-7	CASSLTGSRYEQYF
NA	TRBV20-1	TRBJ1-2	CSATRGPLGYTF
NA	TRBV7-9	TRBJ1-1	CASNPQGALDSAFF
once	TRBV15	TRBJ2-2	CATRARVRTGELFF
once	TRBV9	TRBJ2-1	CASSSAPDLPVRDEQFF
NA	TRBV20-1	TRBJ2-1	CSARDRPGATPYNEQFF
NA	TRBV4-1	TRBJ2-3	CASSIAGAPSTDTQYF
NA	TRBV30	TRBJ1-2	CAWSWGYGYTF
NA	TRBV11-2	TRBJ1-1	CASSLGAKTEAFF
NA	TRBV28	TRBJ2-3	CASSPLREQYF
once	TRBV7-9	TRBJ1-2	CASSSGWAGYGYTF
NA	TRBV28	TRBJ2-7	CASSQVGIAGTREQYF
NA	TRBV27	TRBJ2-3	CASSYRLGRDTQYF
once	TRBV2	TRBJ1-5	CASRRTSTGSNQPQHF
NA	TRBV19	TRBJ2-5	CASSIDAGGKETQYF
once	TRBV30	TRBJ1-2	CAWSPGTDTNYGYTF
NA	TRBV27	TRBJ2-5	CAALLGRGYYQETQYF
NA	TRBV30	TRBJ2-7	CAWSFGGGYEQYF
NA	TRBV6-2/TRBV6-3	TRBJ2-7	CASSLSPQVGSSYEQYF
NA	TRBV4-1	TRBJ1-5	CASSQEIVNQPQHF
NA	TRBV27	TRBJ1-1	CASSRASRMNTEAFF
NA	TRBV9	TRBJ1-2	CASSVQGAGTASDGYTF
NA	TRBV27	TRBJ2-7	CASSSLDVPYEQYF
NA	TRBV10-3	TRBJ2-7	CAISGEGQSPYEQYF
NA	TRBV29-1	TRBJ1-2	CSANRGGKGYTF
NA	TRBV9	TRBJ2-3	CASSVGGDTDTQYF
NA	TRBV3-1	TRBJ2-5	CASSQGPPPGSYQETQYF
NA	TRBV30	TRBJ1-5	CAWSNSSSSNQPQHF
NA	TRBV20-1	TRBJ1-1	CSALGPGLAFF
NA	TRBV12-3/TRBV12-4	TRBJ2-1	CASSWTTYRSSYNEQFF
NA	TRBV29-1	TRBJ1-2	CSVEETVGTGGYGYTF
NA	TRBV9	TRBJ2-1	CASSVGGNPGDEQFF
NA	TRBV27	TRBJ1-3	CASSLASSGNTIYF
NA	TRBV7-8	TRBJ2-7	CASSSRRGEGRKSEQYF
NA	TRBV20-1	TRBJ1-5	CSVFEQGSNQPQHF
NA	TRBV28	TRBJ2-1	CASTIGTVEYNEQFF
once	TRBV6-5	TRBJ1-2	CASSYRSATGGVYGYTF
NA	TRBV20-1	TRBJ2-1	CSARGPLGQFF
NA	TRBV30	TRBJ2-7	CAWSVNRAYEQYF
NA	TRBV7-9	TRBJ1-2	CASSYDPLDYGYTF
once	TRBV5-6	TRBJ1-5	CASSTGWRQPQHF
NA	TRBV19	TRBJ1-6	CASSRGAQHYNSPLHF
NA	TRBV6-1	TRBJ2-3	CASRSRALNPTDTQYF
NA	TRBV2	TRBJ2-3	CASREVRADTQYF
NA	TRBV15	TRBJ1-1	CATSHGINTEAFF
NA	TRBV12-3/TRBV12-4	TRBJ2-4	CASTGLAVAKNIQYF
NA	TRBV28	TRBJ1-1	CASSLRNREAFF
NA	TRBV5-1	TRBJ2-2	CASSWPGQGSDTGELFF
NA	TRBV9	TRBJ2-5	CASSVGGQGRETQYF
NA	TRBV29-1	TRBJ1-1	CSVGTPGGNTEAFF
once	TRBV15	TRBJ1-6	CATSGTGGMVSPLHF
once	TRBV6-2/TRBV6-3	TRBJ2-1	CATSANGGGYNEQFF
NA	TRBV20-1	TRBJ1-1	CSAIRPANTEAFF